Shown below are 31 T cell receptor beta chains from a single sample sequenced in a study of blood T cell repertoires in COVID-19 (dated by TCRdb to 2018 to 2021). Library method: the immunoSEQ multiplex PCR assay. Not all clones reach the TCRdb copy of this immuneACCESS table, which keeps in-frame sequences only. Checked studies attribute under half of the gap to unresolved V genes and leave the rest unexplained. In all, the sample holds around 220,000 clones, and about 88% of those were seen once. Jointly, the top ten make up approximately 2.1% of the sample. Input material: peripheral blood. Every receptor here comes from a woman in her 40s who had recovered from COVID-19.

This clone was detected only once. The chain recombines TRBV12-2 with TRBJ2-7; TRBD2 is the table's D call, not checked against the DNA. TRBV12-2 is designated a pseudogene. This CDR3 region has 17 residues. CDR3 protein: CASRFTYPGLPSYEQYF. CDR3 in DNA: TGTGCAAGTCGCTTTACTTATCCGGGACTACCAAGCTACGAGCAGTACTTC.

On this clone itself: Other DNA sequences in this sample translate to the same CDR3. V is TRBV5-4 and J is TRBJ1-4, with 8 nucleotides matching TRBD1. Germline V gene data show CDR1 as SGHNT and CDR2 as YYREEE (reference sequence). V lost 4 bases, J lost 0 bases, and 5 bases stayed unmatched. The CDR3 sequence is 16 residues long. The CDR3 DNA is TGTGCCAGCAGCCTAGGACAGGGTGCAACTAATGAAAAACTGTTTTTT. Encoded protein: CASSLGQGATNEKLFF.

V is TRBV4-2 and J is TRBJ2-6, with 11 bases aligning to TRBD1. Per germline, CDR1 LGHNA and CDR2 YNFKEQ. The CDR3 length is 16 residues. J gave up 3 bases and V 4 bases, and 2 bases lay outside the gene matches. CDR3 loop: CASSRTGGNGANVLTF. In DNA, the CDR3 is TGTGCCAGCAGCCGGACAGGGGGCAATGGGGCCAACGTCCTGACTTTC.

The chain combines TRBV2 with TRBJ2-2, with D perhaps matching TRBD2 (6 bases). With 6 bases removed from V and 4 bases from J, the gap between germline ends came to 12 bases. The CDR3 extends over 14 amino acids. From germline, CDR1 is SNHLY and CDR2 FYNNEI. CDR3 loop: CASRWEASTGELFF. The CDR3 bases are TGTGCCAGCAGGTGGGAGGCGTCCACCGGGGAGCTGTTTTTT.

This clone came up once. The CDR3 DNA follows: TGTGCCATCAGGGAGCGGGGGGGTCGCACAGATACGCAGTATTTT. Its protein is CAIRERGGRTDTQYF. V gene TRBV10-3 combines with J gene TRBJ2-3; TRBD2 agrees at 10 bases. Germline CDR1 ENHRY, CDR2 SYGVKD. The junction had 4 bases not matched to a gene; V was cut back by 6 bases and J by 1 base. This CDR3 contains 15 residues.

The chain combines TRBV27 with TRBJ1-4; 8 bases map to TRBD1. CDR1 MNHEY and CDR2 SMNVEV come from the germline V gene (reference sequence). This CDR3 has 14 amino acids. Trimming removed 8 bases from V and 5 bases from J; junction bases left unmatched: 7. CDR3 region: CASPDRARNEKLFF. CDR3 bases: TGTGCCAGCCCGGACAGGGCACGGAATGAAAAACTGTTTTTT.

This clone was detected a few times. This chain connects TRBV6-5 to TRBJ1-6, with 9 positions matching TRBD1. Unmatched junction bases numbered 3, after V lost 2 bases and J lost 7 bases. Germline V lookup: CDR1 MNHEY, CDR2 SVGAGI. This CDR3 is 15 amino acids long. The CDR3 sequence: CASSYLDRGNSPLHF. In DNA form, the CDR3 reads TGTGCCAGCAGTTACCTGGACAGGGGAAATTCACCCCTCCACTTT.

J is TRBJ1-5 and V is TRBV30, with 7 bases fitting TRBD1. The length of the CDR3 is 14 residues. J gave up 6 bases and V 1 base, and 6 bases lay outside the gene matches. Germline V lookup: CDR1 GTSNPN, CDR2 SVGIG (reference sequence). The CDR3 sequence: CAWSETGAGQPQHF. CDR3 nucleotides: TGTGCCTGGAGTGAAACAGGGGCCGGTCAGCCCCAGCATTTT.

This chain uses TRBV5-4 with TRBJ2-1; possibly TRBD1 for D (6 bases). Trimming removed 4 bases at V and 8 bases at J, with 16 bases between. CDR3 length equals 14 residues. Germline V gene sequence: CDR1 SGHNT, CDR2 YYREEE (reference sequence). CDR3 residues: CASSARDIGYEQFF. The CDR3 bases are TGTGCCAGCAGCGCCCGGGACATCGGCTATGAGCAGTTCTTC.

V and J are TRBV7-2 and TRBJ2-7; TRBD2 aligns across 8 bases. Germline trimming cut 5 bases from V and 2 bases from J; bases unmatched to any gene: 8. The V gene's germline CDR1 is SGHTA and CDR2 FQGNSA. The CDR3 has 15 residues. CDR3 in amino acids: CASSPRAGGPYEQYF. The CDR3 DNA follows: TGTGCCAGCAGCCCCCGGGCGGGGGGCCCCTACGAGCAGTACTTC.

The chain recombines TRBV7-9 with TRBJ2-7; 9 bases map to TRBD1. Germline V gene sequence: CDR1 SEHNR, CDR2 FQNEAQ (reference sequence). V trimming: 4 bases; J trimming: 5 bases; junction bases outside the gene matches: 9. The CDR3 covers 15 residues. Here the CDR3 reads CASSSSGTGTHEQYF. The CDR3 DNA sequence: TGTGCCAGCAGCTCTTCCGGGACAGGGACCCACGAGCAGTACTTC.

CDR3 amino acids: CASSLYGTGDTGELFF. In nucleotides, the CDR3 is TGTGCCAGCAGCTTATACGGGACAGGGGACACCGGGGAGCTGTTTTTT. J is TRBJ2-2 and V is TRBV7-9; 10 nucleotides match TRBD1. V shed 2 bases and J 3 bases; nucleotides not matched to a gene: 3. This CDR3 is built from 16 residues. CDR1 and CDR2 (germline): SEHNR, FQNEAQ (reference sequence).

The chain recombines TRBV2 with TRBJ2-1; 7 bases line up with TRBD1. The germline V gene has CDR1 SNHLY and CDR2 FYNNEI. The CDR3 has 12 residues. The J segment lost 10 bases and the V segment lost 6 bases, leaving 6 bases of the junction unmatched. The CDR3 DNA reads as TGTGCCAGCAGGTCCTTAGGGGGCGAGCAGTTCTTC. It is translated as CASRSLGGEQFF.

The chain recombines TRBV4-3 with TRBJ2-3; TRBD2 agrees at 9 bases. Germline CDR1 and CDR2: LGHNA and YSLEER. With 0 bases clipped from V and 6 bases from J, the junction kept 4 bases outside the gene matches. The CDR3 has 15 amino acids. CDR3 sequence (DNA): TGCGCCAGCAGCCAAGATCTAGCGGGGAAGGATACGCAGTATTTT. As protein: CASSQDLAGKDTQYF.

The V call is TRBV18, the J call TRBJ1-1; D is perhaps TRBD1 (5 bases). CDR3 length: 14 residues. V dropped 3 bases and J dropped 0 bases, with 8 bases sitting between them. The germline V gene has CDR1 KGHSH and CDR2 LQKENI. CDR3 region: CASSPDTLNTEAFF. CDR3 DNA sequence: TGTGCCAGCTCACCGGACACCCTGAACACTGAAGCTTTCTTT.

V and J are TRBV5-8 and TRBJ2-1; a possible D gene is TRBD2 (5 bases). The CDR3 loop spans 15 amino acids. CDR1 SGHTS and CDR2 YDEGEE come from the germline V gene. V was trimmed by 4 bases and J by 0 bases, leaving 11 bases between them. CDR3 bases: TGTGCCAGCAGCCGGGGTTCCAGCTCCTACAATGAGCAGTTCTTC. Protein: CASSRGSSSYNEQFF.

The rearrangement links TRBV2 to TRBJ2-2, with D maybe TRBD2 (6 bases). The CDR3 consists of 15 residues. V lost 8 bases and J 6 bases, leaving 19 bases between the germline ends. In germline, CDR1 is SNHLY, CDR2 FYNNEI. The CDR3 spells CASGTGRRLAGELFF. The CDR3 bases are TGTGCCAGCGGGACGGGGAGGAGGTTAGCCGGGGAGCTGTTTTTT. The entire variable domain, with the rest obtained from reference TRBV2 and TRBJ2-2, is as follows: EPEVTQTPSHQVTQMGQEVILRCVPISNHLYFYWYRQILGQKVEFLVSFYNNEISEKSEIFDDQFSVERPDGSNFTLKIRSTKLEDSAMYFCASGTGRRLAGELFFGEGSRLTVL.

The chain carries TRBV28 and TRBJ2-7, with D uncertain. V dropped 2 bases and J dropped 6 bases, with 11 bases sitting between them. In germline, CDR1 is MDHEN, CDR2 SYDVKM. This CDR3 region has 13 residues. The CDR3 region is CASSLGPFREQYF. For the CDR3, the DNA is TGTGCCAGCAGTTTAGGCCCGTTCCGCGAGCAGTACTTC.

The chain uses TRBV5-5 and TRBJ1-2, with D possibly TRBD1 on 6 matching bases. V was shortened by 0 bases and J by 2 bases, with 11 bases between the two germline ends. CDR3 size: 15 residues. The V gene's germline CDR1 is SGHKS and CDR2 YYEKEE (reference sequence). The CDR3 reads CASSLGGRGNYGYTF. CDR3 DNA sequence: TGTGCCAGCAGCTTGGGGGGCAGGGGAAACTATGGCTACACCTTC.

The chain combines TRBV3-1 (or the pseudogene TRBV3-2) with TRBJ2-3, with D possibly being TRBD2 (6 bases). CDR1 is LGHDT and CDR2 is YNNKEL in the germline V gene (reference sequence). V shed 2 bases and J shed 2 bases, with 17 bases lying between them. CDR3 size: 17 residues. The DNA of the CDR3 is TGTGCCAGCAGCCAAATCTCAGGCGGGGAGATCACAGATACGCAGTATTTT. Its translation: CASSQISGGEITDTQYF.

J is TRBJ2-6 and V is TRBV18, with D possibly being TRBD1 (5 bases). The CDR3 has 16 residues. Trimming took off 2 bases at V and 2 bases at J, with 10 bases between the two ends. Germline CDR1 reads KGHSH; CDR2 reads LQKENI. The CDR3 here is CASSPNPGTGANVLTF. The CDR3 DNA sequence: TGTGCCAGCTCACCAAACCCAGGGACTGGGGCCAACGTCCTGACTTTC. The entire variable domain, with the rest obtained from reference TRBV18 and TRBJ2-6, is as follows: NAGVMQNPRHLVRRRGQEARLRCSPMKGHSHVYWYRQLPEEGLKFMVYLQKENIIDESGMPKERFSAEFPKEGPSILRIQQVVRGDSAAYFCASSPNPGTGANVLTFGAGSRLTVL.

The rearrangement uses TRBV7-9 and TRBJ2-7, with D possibly being TRBD2 (5 bases). V was trimmed by 0 bases and J by 5 bases, leaving 11 bases between them. The CDR3 spans 14 residues. Germline V CDR1 and CDR2: SEHNR, FQNEAQ (reference sequence). Here the CDR3 reads CASSLAEVTHEQYF. Written as DNA, the CDR3 is TGTGCCAGCAGCTTAGCGGAGGTCACCCACGAGCAGTACTTC. Full variable domain (outside the CDR3, taken from reference TRBV7-9 and TRBJ2-7): DTGVSQNPRHKITKRGQNVTFRCDPISEHNRLYWYRQTLGQGPEFLTYFQNEAQLEKSRLLSDRFSAERPKGSFSTLEIQRTEQGDSAMYLCASSLAEVTHEQYFGPGTRLTVT.

This clone was counted between two and nine times. The rearrangement uses TRBV19 and TRBJ1-5, with 7 bases that match TRBD1. From germline, CDR1 is LNHDA and CDR2 SQIVND (reference sequence). Germline trimming cut 0 bases from V and 7 bases from J; bases unmatched to any gene: 6. The CDR3 is 15 residues long. The CDR3 nucleotides read TGTGCCAGTAGTATAGATCCAGCAGGGGGACAGCCCCAGCATTTT. Protein sequence: CASSIDPAGGQPQHF.

The chain combines TRBV6-5 with TRBJ1-1; 11 bases line up with TRBD1. Per germline, CDR1 MNHEY and CDR2 SVGAGI. With 2 bases clipped from V and 4 bases from J, the junction kept 3 bases outside the gene matches. The CDR3 has 15 amino acids. DNA of the CDR3: TGTGCCAGCAGTTACCGGGGGACAGGGGGCACTGAAGCTTTCTTT. Translating gives CASSYRGTGGTEAFF.

This clone was counted a few times. The rearrangement uses TRBV6-5 and TRBJ1-6; 11 positions match TRBD1. Trimming at V came to 6 bases and at J to 10 bases, leaving 5 bases not matched to a gene. Per germline, CDR1 MNHEY and CDR2 SVGAGI. This CDR3 is built from 14 residues. The CDR3 is CASSRTGGESPLHF. The CDR3 DNA is TGTGCCAGCAGCCGGACAGGGGGCGAATCACCCCTCCACTTT.

V usage is TRBV4-1 and J usage is TRBJ2-5; TRBD2 agrees at 8 bases. V lost 4 bases and J lost 5; bases outside the gene matches: 9. In germline, CDR1 is MGHRA, CDR2 YSYEKL. This CDR3 contains 15 residues. The chain's CDR3 is CASSRGRGGHETQYF. The CDR3 nucleotides are TGCGCCAGCAGCCGTGGACGGGGGGGCCACGAGACCCAGTACTTC.

The rearrangement links TRBV7-8 to TRBJ2-1; 9 bases align to TRBD1. CDR3 length: 13 residues. V shed 3 bases and J 6 bases; nucleotides not matched to a gene: 0. The V gene's germline CDR1 is SGHVS and CDR2 FQNEAQ. The CDR3 here is CASSLDRGNEQFF. The CDR3 region has the DNA TGTGCCAGCAGCTTGGACAGGGGCAATGAGCAGTTCTTC. The full variable domain, in which reference TRBV7-8 and TRBJ2-1 provide the parts outside the CDR3, is GAGVSQSPRYKVAKRGQDVALRCDPISGHVSLFWYQQALGQGPEFLTYFQNEAQLDKSGLPSDRFFAERPEGSVSTLKIQRTQQEDSAVYLCASSLDRGNEQFFGPGTRLTVL.

The rearrangement links TRBV28 to TRBJ2-1, with 9 nucleotides matching TRBD1. Trimming cost V 5 bases and J 4 bases; bases outside gene matches: 12. The germline V gene has CDR1 MDHEN and CDR2 SYDVKM. This CDR3 region has 17 residues. The CDR3 here is CASSTTAQGAPYNEQFF. As DNA, the CDR3 is TGTGCCAGCAGTACAACCGCACAGGGGGCACCTTACAATGAGCAGTTCTTC.

The rearrangement joins TRBV9 to TRBJ2-3; D unresolved. V lost 4 bases and J lost 0, with 12 bases in between. The germline V gene has CDR1 SGDLS and CDR2 YYNGEE. This CDR3 is 15 amino acids long. The CDR3 protein is CASSLRRQSTDTQYF. The DNA for the CDR3 is TGTGCCAGCAGCCTCCGCAGGCAAAGCACAGATACGCAGTATTTT. The full variable domain, completed using reference TRBV9 and TRBJ2-3, is DSGVTQTPKHLITATGQRVTLRCSPRSGDLSVYWYQQSLDQGLQFLIQYYNGEERAKGNILERFSAQQFPDLHSELNLSSLELGDSALYFCASSLRRQSTDTQYFGPGTRLTVL.

The chain links TRBV28 to TRBJ2-7; possibly TRBD2 for D (5 bases). The CDR3 totals 13 residues. The germline V gene has CDR1 MDHEN and CDR2 SYDVKM. Trimming stripped 9 bases from V and 0 bases from J, with 12 bases between. The CDR3 sequence: CASARGISYEQYF. CDR3 coding DNA: TGTGCCAGTGCTAGAGGGATCTCCTACGAGCAGTACTTC. The full variable domain, its missing parts supplied by reference TRBV28 and TRBJ2-7, is DVKVTQSSRYLVKRTGEKVFLECVQDMDHENMFWYRQDPGLGLRLIYFSYDVKMKEKGDIPEGYSVSREKKERFSLILESASTNQTSMYLCASARGISYEQYFGPGTRLTVT.

The chain carries TRBV28 and TRBJ1-6; 9 nucleotides match TRBD1. Per germline, CDR1 MDHEN and CDR2 SYDVKM. V shed 4 bases, J shed 11 bases, and the junction held 12 bases outside the gene matches. This CDR3 contains 16 residues. Here the CDR3 DNA reads TGTGCCAGCAGTTCGCCCACCGGGACAGGGAGGGCACCCCTCCACTTT. This translates into CASSSPTGTGRAPLHF. Supplemented by reference TRBV28 and TRBJ1-6, the full variable domain reads DVKVTQSSRYLVKRTGEKVFLECVQDMDHENMFWYRQDPGLGLRLIYFSYDVKMKEKGDIPEGYSVSREKKERFSLILESASTNQTSMYLCASSSPTGTGRAPLHFGNGTRLTVT.